This T cell receptor (beta chain) is drawn from a study of blood T cell repertoires in COVID-19 (dated by TCRdb to about 2020). In the study overall: Samples covering the acute and convalescent phases of COVID-19 were provided by collaborators in the United States, Italy and Spain. The material from the prospective study consisted of cDNA or gDNA derived from T cells, B-cell-depleted T cells, or PBMCs. The dataset comprised deeply sampled blood TCRbeta repertoires from subjects exposed to, actively infected with, or recovered from COVID-19. The repertoires were released in a freely available public database meant as a resource for research on the immune response to SARS-CoV-2. Samples were obtained from the ongoing ImmuneRACE study (first 160 participants) and from over 1,000 subjects provided by 6 global collaborators. The sample metadata nearly always contained a de-identified subject ID, COVID-19 status, age in years and sex. Where available, HLA class I and class II types were taken from metadata supplied by the sample provider and were not determined by assay-based typing.

Remarks on this clone: This clone's antigen is unknown. Base quality data are lacking; no much larger clone is found one base away.

Each collaborating institution followed its own protocols to collect whole blood in K2EDTA tubes. Collaborator samples were shipped for TCRbeta analysis as frozen whole blood, isolated PBMCs, or DNA extracted from either sample type. CDR3 length: 14 amino acids, cysteine to phenylalanine. The retained sequence is limited to the CDR3, 42 bases, with the frame set at the first base. For this chain, trimming is 5 bases at the V end and 5 bases at the J end, and the number of junction bases without a gene match is 9. The germline V gene (reference sequence) supplies CDR1 LNHDA and CDR2 SQIVND. TCRbeta CDR3 regions were amplified from genomic DNA using the immunoSEQ Assay, a bias-controlled multiplex PCR. On the study's bioinformatics: Nucleated cell counts per sample were estimated from amplification of reference gene primers within the assay. To quantify the absolute abundance of each unique TCRbeta CDR3 rearrangement, sequence reads were collapsed and filtered. For each sample, productive Simpson clonality was calculated as the square root of Simpson's diversity index across productive rearrangements. TCRdb holds this immuneACCESS table with in-frame rearrangements only. Some clones are missing; in checked studies, unresolved V genes explain under half, and the rest has no known cause. V and J calls and clone size are as listed in that table; D and trimming were resolved from the DNA. The sample profile shows over 75,000 clones; around 80% of them were found once. Together, the top ten hold approximately 31% of the sample.

The full study reports these points: Clinical and demographic metadata were provided uncurated, with the amount varying by source and participant.

This receptor was taken from a woman over 75 with active or convalescent COVID-19. Sequenced sample: peripheral blood. Recombination joined TRBV19 with TRBJ2-7, and 7 bases in between align with TRBD1. Read as DNA, the sequence is TGTGCCAGTAGTGGGATGGGACAGTTCCACGAGCAGTACTTC. It translates as CASSGMGQFHEQYF.